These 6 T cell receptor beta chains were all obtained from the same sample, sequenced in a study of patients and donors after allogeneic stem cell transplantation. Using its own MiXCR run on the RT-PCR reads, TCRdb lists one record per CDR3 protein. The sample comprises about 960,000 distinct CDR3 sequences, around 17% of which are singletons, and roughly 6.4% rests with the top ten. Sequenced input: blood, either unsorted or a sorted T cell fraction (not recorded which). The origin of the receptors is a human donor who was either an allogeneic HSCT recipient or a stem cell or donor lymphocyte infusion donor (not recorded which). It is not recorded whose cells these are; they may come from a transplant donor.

The CDR3 nucleotides read TGTGCCAGCAGTGAAGCGTTGACGGATGAGCAGTTCTTC. Residues: CASSEALTDEQFF. V gene TRBV6-1 combines with J gene TRBJ2-1; D is uncertain. This CDR3 comprises 13 residues. The V gene's germline CDR1 is MNHNS and CDR2 SASEGT. With 0 bases removed from V and 8 bases from J, the gap between germline ends came to 8 bases.

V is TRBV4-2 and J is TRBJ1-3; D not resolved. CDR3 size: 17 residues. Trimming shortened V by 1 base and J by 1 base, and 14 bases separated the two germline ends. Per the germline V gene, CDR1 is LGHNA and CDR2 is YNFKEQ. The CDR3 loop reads CASSQVSGVGSGNTIYF. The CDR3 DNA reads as TGTGCCAGCAGCCAAGTGTCCGGAGTAGGGTCTGGAAACACCATATATTTT.

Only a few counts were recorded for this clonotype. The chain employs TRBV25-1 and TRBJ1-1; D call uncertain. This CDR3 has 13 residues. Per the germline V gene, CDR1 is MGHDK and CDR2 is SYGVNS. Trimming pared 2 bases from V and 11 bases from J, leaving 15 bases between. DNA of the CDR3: TGTGCCAGCAGTGAAGCTGTTGGGTGGGGTGCTTTCTTT. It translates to CASSEAVGWGAFF. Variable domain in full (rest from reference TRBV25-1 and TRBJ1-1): EADIYQTPRYLVIGTGKKITLECSQTMGHDKMYWYQQDPGMELHLIHYSYGVNSTEKGDLSSESTVSRIRTEHFPLTLESARPSHTSQYLCASSEAVGWGAFFGQGTRLTVV.

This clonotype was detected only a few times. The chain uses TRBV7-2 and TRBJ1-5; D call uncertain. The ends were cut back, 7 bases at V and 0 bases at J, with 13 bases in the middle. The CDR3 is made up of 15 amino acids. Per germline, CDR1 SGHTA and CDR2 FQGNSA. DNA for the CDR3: TGTGCCAGCACCGACTTGGGTGTTAGCAATCAGCCCCAGCATTTT. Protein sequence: CASTDLGVSNQPQHF.

The CDR3 region is CASSLTSGGAYTQYF. The CDR3 coding sequence is TGTGCCAGCAGCCTAACTAGCGGGGGGGCGTATACGCAGTATTTT. This chain uses TRBV5-6 with TRBJ2-3; 13 bases are a match to TRBD2. CDR3 length: 15 amino acids. J was trimmed by 7 bases and V by 4 bases; bases with no gene match: 6. Germline CDR1 reads SGHDT; CDR2 reads YYEEEE.

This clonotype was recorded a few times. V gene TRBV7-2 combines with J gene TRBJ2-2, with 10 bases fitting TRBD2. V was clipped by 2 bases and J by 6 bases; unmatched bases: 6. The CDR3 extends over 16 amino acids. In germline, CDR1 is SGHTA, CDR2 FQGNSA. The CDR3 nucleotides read TGTGCCAGCAGCTTACTGGCTAGCGGGAGACCCGGGGAGCTGTTTTTT. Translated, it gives CASSLLASGRPGELFF.